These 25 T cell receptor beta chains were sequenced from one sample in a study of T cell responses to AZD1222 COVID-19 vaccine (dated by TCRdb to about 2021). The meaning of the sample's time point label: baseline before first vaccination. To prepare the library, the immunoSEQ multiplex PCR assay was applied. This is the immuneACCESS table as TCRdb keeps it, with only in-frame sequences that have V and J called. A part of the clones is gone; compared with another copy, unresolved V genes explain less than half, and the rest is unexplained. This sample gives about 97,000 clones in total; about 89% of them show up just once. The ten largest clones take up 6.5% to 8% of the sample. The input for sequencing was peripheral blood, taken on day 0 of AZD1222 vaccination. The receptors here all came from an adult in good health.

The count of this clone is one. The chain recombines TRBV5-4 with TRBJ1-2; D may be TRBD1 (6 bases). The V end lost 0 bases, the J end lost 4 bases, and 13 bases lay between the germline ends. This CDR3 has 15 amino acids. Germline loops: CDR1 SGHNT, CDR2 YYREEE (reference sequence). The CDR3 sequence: CASSLEWGAGYGYTF. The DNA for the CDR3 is TGTGCCAGCAGCTTGGAGTGGGGGGCGGGCTATGGCTACACCTTC.

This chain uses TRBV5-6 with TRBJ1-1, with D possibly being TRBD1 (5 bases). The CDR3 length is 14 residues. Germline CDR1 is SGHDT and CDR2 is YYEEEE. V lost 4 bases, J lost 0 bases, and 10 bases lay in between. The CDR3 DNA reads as TGTGCCAGCAGCAGGGACGCATTGAACACTGAAGCTTTCTTT. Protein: CASSRDALNTEAFF.

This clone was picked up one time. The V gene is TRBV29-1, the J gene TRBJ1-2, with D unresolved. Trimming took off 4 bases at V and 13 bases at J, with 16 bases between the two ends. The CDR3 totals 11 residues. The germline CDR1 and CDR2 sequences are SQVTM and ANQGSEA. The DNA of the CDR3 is TGCAGCGTTGTGATGTCGTCCCGGTCCACCTTC. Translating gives CSVVMSSRSTF.

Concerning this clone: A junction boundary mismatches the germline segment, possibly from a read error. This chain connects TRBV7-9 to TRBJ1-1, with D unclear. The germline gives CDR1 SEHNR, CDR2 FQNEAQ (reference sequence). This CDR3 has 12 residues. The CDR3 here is CASSVTNSEAFF. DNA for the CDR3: TGTGCCAGCAGCGTAACTAACAGTGAAGCTTTCTTT.

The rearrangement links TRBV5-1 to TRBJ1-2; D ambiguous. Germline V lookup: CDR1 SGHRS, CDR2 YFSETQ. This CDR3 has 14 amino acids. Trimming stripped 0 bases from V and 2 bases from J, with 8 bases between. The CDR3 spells CASSLGGENYGYTF. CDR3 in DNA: TGCGCCAGCAGCTTGGGTGGGGAGAACTATGGCTACACCTTC.

The CDR3 reads CASSYNNGYTF. CDR3 DNA: TGTGCCAGCAGTTACAACAATGGCTACACCTTC. The chain joins TRBV6-2 or TRBV6-3 to TRBJ1-2, with D unresolved. Per germline, CDR1 MNHEY and CDR2 SVGEGT. V lost 2 bases and J lost 6, with 4 bases in between. The CDR3 is 11 residues long.

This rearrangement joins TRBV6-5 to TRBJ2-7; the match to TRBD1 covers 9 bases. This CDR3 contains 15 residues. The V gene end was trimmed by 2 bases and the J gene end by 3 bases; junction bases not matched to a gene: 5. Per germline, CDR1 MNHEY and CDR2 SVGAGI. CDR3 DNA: TGTGCCAGCAGTTACCAAGGACAGGGGCTCTACGAGCAGTACTTC. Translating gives CASSYQGQGLYEQYF.

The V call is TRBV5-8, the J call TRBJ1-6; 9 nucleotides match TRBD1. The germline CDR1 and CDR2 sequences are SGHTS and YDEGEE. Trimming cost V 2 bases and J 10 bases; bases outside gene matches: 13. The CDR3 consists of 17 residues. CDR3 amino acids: CASSFLQPGTGRSPLHF. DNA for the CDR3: TGTGCCAGCAGCTTTTTGCAGCCCGGGACAGGGAGGTCACCCCTCCACTTT.

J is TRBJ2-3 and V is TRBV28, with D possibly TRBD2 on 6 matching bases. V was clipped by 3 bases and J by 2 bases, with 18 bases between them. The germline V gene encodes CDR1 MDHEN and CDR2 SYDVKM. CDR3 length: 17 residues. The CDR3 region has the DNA TGTGCCAGCAGTTTTTCAGCAGGGAGGCCTTCCACAGATACGCAGTATTTT. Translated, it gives CASSFSAGRPSTDTQYF.

The CDR3 reads CASSPVGAGGGYGYTF. CDR3 DNA: TGTGCCAGCAGCCCGGTGGGGGCAGGGGGTGGGTATGGCTACACCTTC. V is TRBV5-4 and J is TRBJ1-2, with 7 bases matching TRBD1. Trimming cost V 4 bases and J 5 bases; bases outside gene matches: 14. The CDR3 has 16 amino acids. Germline CDR1 SGHNT, CDR2 YYREEE (reference sequence).

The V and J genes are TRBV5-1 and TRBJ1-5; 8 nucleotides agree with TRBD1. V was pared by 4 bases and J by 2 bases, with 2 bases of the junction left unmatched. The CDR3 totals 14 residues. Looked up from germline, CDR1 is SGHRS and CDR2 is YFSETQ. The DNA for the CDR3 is TGCGCCAGCAGCGCGACAGGGGGCAATCAGCCCCAGCATTTT. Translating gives CASSATGGNQPQHF.

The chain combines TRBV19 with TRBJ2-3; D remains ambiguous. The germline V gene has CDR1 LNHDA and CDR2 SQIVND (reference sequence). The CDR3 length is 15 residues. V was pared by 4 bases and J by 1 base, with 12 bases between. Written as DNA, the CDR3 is TGTGCCAGTAGTAATTTCGACCCACGCACAGATACGCAGTATTTT. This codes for CASSNFDPRTDTQYF.

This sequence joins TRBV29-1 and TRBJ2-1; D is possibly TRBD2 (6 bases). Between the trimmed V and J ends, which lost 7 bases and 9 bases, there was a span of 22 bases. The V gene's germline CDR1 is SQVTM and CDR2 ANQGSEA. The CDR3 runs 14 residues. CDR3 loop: CSGGYRSGDGEQFF. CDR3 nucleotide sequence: TGCAGCGGGGGATACCGTTCGGGGGATGGTGAGCAGTTCTTC.

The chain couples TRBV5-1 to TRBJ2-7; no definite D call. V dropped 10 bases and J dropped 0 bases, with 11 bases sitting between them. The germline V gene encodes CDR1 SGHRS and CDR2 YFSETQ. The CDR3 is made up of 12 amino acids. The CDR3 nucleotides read TGCGCCGCACCCGTTTCCTCCTACGAGCAGTACTTC. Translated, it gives CAAPVSSYEQYF.

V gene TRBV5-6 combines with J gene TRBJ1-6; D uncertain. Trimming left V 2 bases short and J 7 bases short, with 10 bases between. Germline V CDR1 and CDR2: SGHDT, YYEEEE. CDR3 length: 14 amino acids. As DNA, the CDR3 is TGTGCCAGCAGCTTTCGAGGGTTAAATTCACCCCTCCACTTT. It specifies CASSFRGLNSPLHF.

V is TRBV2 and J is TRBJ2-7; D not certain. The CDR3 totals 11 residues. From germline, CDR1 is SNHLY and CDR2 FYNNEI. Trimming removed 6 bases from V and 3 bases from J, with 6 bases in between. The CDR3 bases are TGTGCCAGCAGCCCCCACTACGAGCAGTACTTC. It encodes CASSPHYEQYF.

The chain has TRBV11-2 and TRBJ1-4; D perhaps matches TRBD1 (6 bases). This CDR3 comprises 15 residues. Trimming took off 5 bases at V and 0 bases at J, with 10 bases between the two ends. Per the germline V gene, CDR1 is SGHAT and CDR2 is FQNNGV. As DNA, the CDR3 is TGTGCCAGCAGCCGATCAGGGGCAACTAATGAAAAACTGTTTTTT. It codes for CASSRSGATNEKLFF.

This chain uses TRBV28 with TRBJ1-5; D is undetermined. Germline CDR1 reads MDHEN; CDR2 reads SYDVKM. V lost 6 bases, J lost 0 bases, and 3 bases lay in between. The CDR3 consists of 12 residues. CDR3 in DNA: TGTGCCAGCAGGGTTAGCAATCAGCCCCAGCATTTT. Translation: CASRVSNQPQHF.

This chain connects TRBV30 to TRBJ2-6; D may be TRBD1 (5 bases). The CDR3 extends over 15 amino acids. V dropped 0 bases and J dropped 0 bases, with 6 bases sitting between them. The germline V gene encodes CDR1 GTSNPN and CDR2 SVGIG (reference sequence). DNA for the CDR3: TGTGCCTGGAGTGTAGGGGCCTCTGGGGCCAACGTCCTGACTTTC. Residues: CAWSVGASGANVLTF.

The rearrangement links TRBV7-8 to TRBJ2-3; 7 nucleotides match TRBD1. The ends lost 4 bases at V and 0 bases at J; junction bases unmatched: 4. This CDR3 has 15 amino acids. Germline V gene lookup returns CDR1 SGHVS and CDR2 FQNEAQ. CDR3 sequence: CASSSGQASTDTQYF. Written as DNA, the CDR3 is TGTGCCAGCAGCTCCGGACAGGCGAGCACAGATACGCAGTATTTT.

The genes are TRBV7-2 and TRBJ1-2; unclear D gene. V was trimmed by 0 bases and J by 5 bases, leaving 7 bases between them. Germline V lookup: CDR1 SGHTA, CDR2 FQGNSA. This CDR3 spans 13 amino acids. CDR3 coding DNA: TGTGCCAGCAGCTTAGCCTTCTCTTATGGCTACACCTTC. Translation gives CASSLAFSYGYTF.

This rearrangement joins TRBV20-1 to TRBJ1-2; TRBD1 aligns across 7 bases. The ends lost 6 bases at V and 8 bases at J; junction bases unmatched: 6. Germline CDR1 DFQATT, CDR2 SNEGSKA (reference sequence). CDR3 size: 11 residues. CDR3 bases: TGCAGTGCGCCCAGGGGGATAGGCTACACCTTC. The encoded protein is CSAPRGIGYTF.

The CDR3 loop is CASSFDRSGALHF. Here the CDR3 DNA reads TGTGCCAGCAGCTTCGACCGGTCAGGGGCCCTCCACTTT. The V and J genes are TRBV6-2 or TRBV6-3 and TRBJ1-6, with a weak D call TRBD1 (6 bases). CDR3 length equals 13 residues. V dropped 6 bases and J dropped 14 bases, with 17 bases sitting between them. Germline CDR1 MNHEY, CDR2 SVGEGT.

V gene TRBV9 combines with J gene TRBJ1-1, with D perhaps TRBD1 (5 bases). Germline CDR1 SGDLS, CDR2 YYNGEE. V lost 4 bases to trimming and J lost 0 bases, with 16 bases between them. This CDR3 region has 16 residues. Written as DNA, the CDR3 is TGTGCCAGCAGCCTCGACAGCACTCCATTGAACACTGAAGCTTTCTTT. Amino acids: CASSLDSTPLNTEAFF.

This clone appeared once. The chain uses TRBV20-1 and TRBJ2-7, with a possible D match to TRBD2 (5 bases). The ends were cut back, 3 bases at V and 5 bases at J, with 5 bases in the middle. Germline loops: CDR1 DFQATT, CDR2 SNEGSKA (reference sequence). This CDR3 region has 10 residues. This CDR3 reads CSAREDEQYF. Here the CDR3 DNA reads TGCAGTGCTAGGGAGGACGAGCAGTACTTC.